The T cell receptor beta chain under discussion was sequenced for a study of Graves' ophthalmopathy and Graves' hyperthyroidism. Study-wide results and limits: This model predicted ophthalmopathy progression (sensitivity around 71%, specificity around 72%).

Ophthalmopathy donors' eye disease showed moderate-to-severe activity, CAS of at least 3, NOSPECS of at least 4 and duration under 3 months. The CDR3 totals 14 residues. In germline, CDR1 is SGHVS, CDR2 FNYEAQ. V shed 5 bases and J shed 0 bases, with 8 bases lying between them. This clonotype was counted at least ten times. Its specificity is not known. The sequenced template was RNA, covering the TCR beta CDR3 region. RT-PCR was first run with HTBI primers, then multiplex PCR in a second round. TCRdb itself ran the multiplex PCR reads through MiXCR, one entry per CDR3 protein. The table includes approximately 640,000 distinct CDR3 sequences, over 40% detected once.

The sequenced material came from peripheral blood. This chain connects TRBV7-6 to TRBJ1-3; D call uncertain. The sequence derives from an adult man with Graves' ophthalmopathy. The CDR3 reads CASSRAASGNTIYF. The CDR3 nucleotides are TGTGCCAGCAGCCGGGCAGCCTCTGGAAACACCATATATTTT.